A single sample is the source of the 26 T cell receptor beta chains below, sequenced in a study of blood T cell repertoires in COVID-19. TCRdb keeps only in-frame clones here, not all; method: immunoSEQ multiplex PCR. The table has roughly 80,000 clones, about 83% seen once. The sequenced sample consisted of peripheral blood. The receptor source for this set is a woman older than 75 with active or convalescent COVID-19.

The chain recombines TRBV28 with TRBJ2-3; D might be TRBD2 (6 bases). Trimming pared 6 bases from V and 1 base from J, leaving 11 bases between. The CDR3 contains 14 residues. Germline CDR1 reads MDHEN; CDR2 reads SYDVKM. The CDR3: CASSPASGTDTQYF. The CDR3 DNA reads as TGTGCCAGCAGCCCTGCTAGCGGCACAGATACGCAGTATTTT.

The genes are TRBV4-3 and TRBJ2-3, with 9 positions matching TRBD2. CDR1 and CDR2 (germline): LGHNA, YSLEER. V shed 1 base, J shed 4 bases, and the junction held 18 bases outside the gene matches. The CDR3 is 20 amino acids. As DNA, the CDR3 is TGCGCCAGCAGCCAAGGAAAGGGGGAAGCGGGAGGTGGAGGGGCAGATACGCAGTATTTT. Its protein is CASSQGKGEAGGGGADTQYF.

The chain combines TRBV10-2 with TRBJ2-2; TRBD2 matches 8 bases. V lost 7 bases, J lost 7 bases, and 11 bases stayed unmatched. The germline V gene encodes CDR1 WSHSY and CDR2 SAAADI. The CDR3 totals 15 residues. CDR3 coding DNA: TGCGCCAGCAAGAAGGGGGTCACTAGCGGCGGGGAGCTGTTTTTT. Amino acids: CASKKGVTSGGELFF.

The V and J genes are TRBV18 and TRBJ2-1; unclear D gene. Trimming shortened V by 3 bases and J by 7 bases, and 10 bases separated the two germline ends. The CDR3 loop spans 13 amino acids. Germline values: CDR1 KGHSH, CDR2 LQKENI. The CDR3 DNA reads TGTGCCAGCTCACCCCTTCCGTCTAATGAGCAGTTCTTC. Protein sequence: CASSPLPSNEQFF. Filled out from reference TRBV18 and TRBJ2-1, the complete variable domain reads NAGVMQNPRHLVRRRGQEARLRCSPMKGHSHVYWYRQLPEEGLKFMVYLQKENIIDESGMPKERFSAEFPKEGPSILRIQQVVRGDSAAYFCASSPLPSNEQFFGPGTRLTVL.

The J gene is TRBJ2-7, the V gene TRBV10-3; no firm D call. This CDR3 has 11 residues. V lost 7 bases, J lost 5 bases, and 9 bases lay in between. Germline lookup yields CDR1 ENHRY and CDR2 SYGVKD. The CDR3 nucleotides read TGTGCCATCATGCAGGCCCACGAGCAGTACTTC. Translation: CAIMQAHEQYF.

This rearrangement joins TRBV5-1 to TRBJ2-2; 7 bases are shared with TRBD1. There are 16 residues in the CDR3. V was clipped by 0 bases and J by 0 bases; unmatched bases: 2. Germline V gives CDR1 SGHRS, CDR2 YFSETQ. CDR3 sequence (DNA): TGCGCCAGCAGCTTGGGAGGGGGCTCGAACACCGGGGAGCTGTTTTTT. Protein sequence: CASSLGGGSNTGELFF. Together with reference TRBV5-1 and TRBJ2-2, the CDR3 gives the full variable domain: KAGVTQTPRYLIKTRGQQVTLSCSPISGHRSVSWYQQTPGQGLQFLFEYFSETQRNKGNFPGRFSGRQFSNSRSEMNVSTLELGDSALYLCASSLGGGSNTGELFFGEGSRLTVL.

V usage is TRBV19 and J usage is TRBJ2-7; 7 nucleotides agree with TRBD1. The germline V gene encodes CDR1 LNHDA and CDR2 SQIVND (reference sequence). This CDR3 region has 13 residues. V shed 10 bases, J shed 0 bases, and the junction held 6 bases outside the gene matches. CDR3 DNA: TGTGCCACCCAGGACAGGACCTCCTACGAGCAGTACTTC. Translated: CATQDRTSYEQYF. Based on the CDR3 plus reference TRBV19 and TRBJ2-7, the full variable domain is DGGITQSPKYLFRKEGQNVTLSCEQNLNHDAMYWYRQDPGQGLRLIYYSQIVNDFQKGDIAEGYSVSREKKESFPLTVTSAQKNPTAFYLCATQDRTSYEQYFGPGTRLTVT.

This chain joins TRBV29-1 and TRBJ2-7; 8 positions match TRBD1. Germline V lookup: CDR1 SQVTM, CDR2 ANQGSEA. The CDR3 is 13 residues long. V trimming: 6 bases; J trimming: 6 bases; junction bases outside the gene matches: 10. CDR3 DNA sequence: TGCAGCGTCCTGACGGACAGGGCGAGCGAGCAGTACTTC. Translated: CSVLTDRASEQYF.

The rearrangement uses TRBV9 and TRBJ1-3, with a tentative D call TRBD1 (5 bases). This CDR3 contains 14 residues. V was pared by 0 bases and J by 8 bases, with 12 bases between. Looked up from germline, CDR1 is SGDLS and CDR2 is YYNGEE. The CDR3 nucleotides read TGTGCCAGCAGCGTAGAGGCAGGGAGGGACACCATATATTTT. This translates into CASSVEAGRDTIYF.

The chain links TRBV7-2 to TRBJ2-3; D might be TRBD1 (6 bases). Between the trimmed V and J ends, which lost 4 bases and 0 bases, there was a span of 11 bases. The CDR3 runs 15 residues. The germline CDR1 and CDR2 sequences are SGHTA and FQGNSA. In nucleotides, the CDR3 is TGTGCCAGCAGCTCGGACAGCCCCAGCACAGATACGCAGTATTTT. It specifies CASSSDSPSTDTQYF. Using reference TRBV7-2 and TRBJ2-3 for the parts outside the CDR3, the full variable domain is GAGVSQSPSNKVTEKGKDVELRCDPISGHTALYWYRQSLGQGLEFLIYFQGNSAPDKSGLPSDRFSAERTGGSVSTLTIQRTQQEDSAVYLCASSSDSPSTDTQYFGPGTRLTVL.

This clone was recorded only once. V is TRBV6-5 and J is TRBJ1-2; 7 bases line up with TRBD1. CDR1 MNHEY and CDR2 SVGAGI come from the germline V gene. Trimming removed 2 bases from V and 4 bases from J; junction bases left unmatched: 7. This CDR3 is built from 15 residues. CDR3 region: CASSYSTGDAYGYTF. DNA of the CDR3: TGTGCCAGCAGTTACAGCACAGGGGACGCCTATGGCTACACCTTC.

V gene TRBV3-1 (or the pseudogene TRBV3-2) combines with J gene TRBJ2-5, with 7 bases lining up with TRBD1. CDR1 is LGHDT, CDR2 YNNKEL, per germline (reference sequence). The CDR3 is 15 amino acids. Germline trimming cut 0 bases from V and 5 bases from J; bases unmatched to any gene: 6. In DNA, the CDR3 is TGTGCCAGCAGCCAAGATATCGACAGGGCTGAGACCCAGTACTTC. The encoded protein is CASSQDIDRAETQYF.

This rearrangement joins TRBV24-1 to TRBJ2-2, with D unclear. Per germline, CDR1 KGHDR and CDR2 SFDVKD. CDR3 size: 15 residues. V lost 4 bases to trimming and J lost 2 bases, with 10 bases between them. Written as DNA, the CDR3 is TGTGCCACCAGTGACCCAGTCAGAAACACCGGGGAGCTGTTTTTT. This codes for CATSDPVRNTGELFF.

J is TRBJ2-7 and V is TRBV3-1 (or the pseudogene TRBV3-2); TRBD2 agrees at 8 bases. CDR1 is LGHDT and CDR2 is YNNKEL in the germline V gene (reference sequence). This CDR3 spans 18 amino acids. The ends lost 0 bases at V and 0 bases at J; junction bases unmatched: 10. The CDR3 DNA is TGTGCCAGCAGCCAAGAGCGGCGGGAGGCACCTTGCTCCTACGAGCAGTACTTC. This encodes CASSQERREAPCSYEQYF.

The chain carries TRBV5-1 and TRBJ2-3; 7 bases match TRBD1. Trimming took 0 bases from V and 1 from J; bases not matched to a gene: 8. The CDR3 consists of 17 residues. Germline V gene data show CDR1 as SGHRS and CDR2 as YFSETQ. The DNA of the CDR3 is TGCGCCAGCAGCTTGGCCGGAACCGGGACAGGCACAGATACGCAGTATTTT. Translated: CASSLAGTGTGTDTQYF.

The chain recombines TRBV18 with TRBJ2-7; D is perhaps TRBD1 (5 bases). The germline V and J ends were trimmed by 0 bases and 6 bases, with 15 bases remaining between them. The CDR3 covers 15 residues. From germline, CDR1 is KGHSH and CDR2 LQKENI. CDR3 loop: CASSPPGTAQGEQYF. The DNA for the CDR3 is TGTGCCAGCTCACCACCGGGTACAGCCCAGGGCGAGCAGTACTTC.

The chain carries TRBV5-1 and TRBJ1-2; 12 nucleotides line up with TRBD1. The J segment lost 7 bases and the V segment lost 1 base, leaving 8 bases of the junction unmatched. CDR1 SGHRS and CDR2 YFSETQ come from the germline V gene. The CDR3 has 16 residues. The CDR3 sequence is CASSLTGDRGLSGYTF. Here the CDR3 DNA reads TGCGCCAGCAGCTTGACCGGGGACAGGGGGCTGAGTGGCTACACCTTC.

The rearrangement joins TRBV7-8 to TRBJ2-5; 11 bases line up with TRBD2. This CDR3 comprises 16 residues. J was trimmed by 4 bases and V by 0 bases; bases with no gene match: 4. Looked up from germline, CDR1 is SGHVS and CDR2 is FQNEAQ. In DNA form, the CDR3 reads TGTGCCAGCAGCTTAGCCGCTAGCGGGAGGAGAGAGACCCAGTACTTC. As protein: CASSLAASGRRETQYF.

V usage is TRBV6-5 and J usage is TRBJ1-3; 9 positions match TRBD1. The CDR3 totals 16 residues. Germline V gives CDR1 MNHEY, CDR2 SVGAGI. The trim removed 2 bases at V and 3 bases at J, leaving 5 bases unmatched. This chain's CDR3 is CASSYSRQGGGNTIYF. DNA for the CDR3: TGTGCCAGCAGTTACAGCCGACAGGGGGGTGGAAACACCATATATTTT.

V gene TRBV6-5 combines with J gene TRBJ2-7, with 7 positions matching TRBD2. The V gene end was trimmed by 8 bases and the J gene end by 4 bases; junction bases not matched to a gene: 8. Germline-derived CDR1 and CDR2 are MNHEY and SVGAGI. This CDR3 spans 13 amino acids. The CDR3 region has the DNA TGTGCCAGCCCCGCGCAGGGAGGGTACGAGCAGTACTTC. It encodes CASPAQGGYEQYF.

The chain is built from TRBV27 and TRBJ2-1; 11 bases match TRBD2. Looked up from germline, CDR1 is MNHEY and CDR2 is SMNVEV (reference sequence). V lost 5 bases and J lost 3; bases outside the gene matches: 9. The CDR3 runs 17 residues. Written as DNA, the CDR3 is TGTGCCAGCAGTAGGGGGGCGGGGACTAGCGGCTACAATGAGCAGTTCTTC. This codes for CASSRGAGTSGYNEQFF.

This clone was recorded only once. CDR3 loop: CASSPPAQSSYEQYF. DNA of the CDR3: TGTGCCAGCAGTCCACCGGCACAGAGCTCCTACGAGCAGTACTTC. This rearrangement joins TRBV6-2 or TRBV6-3 to TRBJ2-7; the D is unclear. In germline, CDR1 is MNHEY, CDR2 SVGEGT. V lost 5 bases to trimming and J lost 0 bases, with 14 bases between them. The CDR3 runs 15 residues.

The chain links TRBV21-1 to TRBJ2-1; the table's D call TRBD1 went unverified against the DNA. TRBV21-1 is given as a pseudogene. CDR3 size: 20 residues. CDR3 loop: CASSKKDREQGASSYNEQFF. In DNA form, the CDR3 reads TGTGCCAGCAGCAAAAAGGATAGAGAGCAGGGGGCGAGCTCCTACAATGAGCAGTTCTTC.

V usage is TRBV10-3 and J usage is TRBJ2-7; 7 positions agree with TRBD2. The CDR3 has 13 amino acids. The J segment lost 9 bases and the V segment lost 0 bases, leaving 5 bases of the junction unmatched. CDR1 is ENHRY, CDR2 SYGVKD, per germline. CDR3 sequence (DNA): TGTGCCATCAGTGAGTCCGCTGGGGGGGGGCAGTACTTC. Protein: CAISESAGGGQYF.

This rearrangement joins TRBV5-4 to TRBJ1-2; TRBD1 might be the D (5 bases). Germline V lookup: CDR1 SGHNT, CDR2 YYREEE (reference sequence). The CDR3 runs 13 residues. The V end was cut by 3 bases, the J end by 7 bases, with 13 bases between. CDR3 loop: CASSSPGNSGYTF. DNA for the CDR3: TGTGCCAGCAGCTCCCCAGGGAATAGTGGCTACACCTTC.

V is TRBV5-4 and J is TRBJ1-1; a weak D match, TRBD1 (5 bases). With 1 base removed from V and 1 base from J, the gap between germline ends came to 11 bases. This CDR3 has 15 residues. Looked up from germline, CDR1 is SGHNT and CDR2 is YYREEE (reference sequence). CDR3: CASSLPWGGNTEAFF. CDR3 DNA: TGTGCCAGCAGCTTGCCCTGGGGGGGGAACACTGAAGCTTTCTTT.